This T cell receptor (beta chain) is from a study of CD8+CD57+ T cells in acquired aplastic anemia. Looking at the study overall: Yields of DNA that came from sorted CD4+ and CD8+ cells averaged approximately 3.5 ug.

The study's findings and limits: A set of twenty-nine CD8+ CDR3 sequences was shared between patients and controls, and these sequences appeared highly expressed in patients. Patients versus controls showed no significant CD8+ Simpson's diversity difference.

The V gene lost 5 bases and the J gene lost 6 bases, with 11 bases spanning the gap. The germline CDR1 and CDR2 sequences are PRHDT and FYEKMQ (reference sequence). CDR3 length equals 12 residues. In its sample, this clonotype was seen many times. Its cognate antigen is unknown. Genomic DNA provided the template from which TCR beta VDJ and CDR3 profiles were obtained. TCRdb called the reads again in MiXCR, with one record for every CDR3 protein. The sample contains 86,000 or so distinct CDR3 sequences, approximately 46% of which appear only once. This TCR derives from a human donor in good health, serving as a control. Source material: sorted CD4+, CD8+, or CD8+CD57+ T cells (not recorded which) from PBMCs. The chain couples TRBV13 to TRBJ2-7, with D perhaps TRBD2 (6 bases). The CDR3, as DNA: TGTGCCAGCAGCCCGGGGACTGGCGAGCAGTACTTC. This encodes CASSPGTGEQYF.